This T cell receptor beta chain is from a study of OX40 agonist ivuxolimab in advanced cancers. Regarding this clone: Its matching antigen is unknown.

The method was immunoSEQ multiplex PCR; TCRdb's version includes in-frame clones alone and lacks a portion of them. This table has 25,000 or so clones, approximately 80% appearing once. Study outcomes and limitations: Both blood CD4+ and CD8+ T cells showed clonal growth by week 6 at 0.1 to 3.0 mg/kg. On average, CD8+ T cells showed a greater number of expanded clones than CD4+.

The CDR3 totals 14 residues. The germline gives CDR1 SGHVS, CDR2 FQNEAQ. The V gene lost 0 bases and the J gene lost 5 bases, with 10 bases spanning the gap. The source material was CD4+ or CD8+ T cells sorted from blood, sampled in a trial of the OX40 agonist ivuxolimab. The clonotype was recovered from an adult with an advanced solid tumor such as melanoma, head and neck, liver or kidney cancer. This chain connects TRBV7-8 to TRBJ1-1; the D is unclear. The CDR3 DNA follows: TGTGCCAGCAGCTTAGCTCTGGCCAGGACTGAAGCTTTCTTT. Protein product: CASSLALARTEAFF.